This T cell receptor (beta chain) was profiled in a study of cytomegalovirus exposure and HLA in healthy donors. The PCR ran on 60 Vbeta and 13 Jbeta primers. Generated by immunoSEQ multiplex PCR, the TCRdb table keeps only in-frame clones and is missing some. The sample contains around 140,000 clones, roughly 62% of which appear only once. V gave up 3 bases and J gave up 0 bases; unmatched junction bases: 6. Germline CDR1 reads SGDLS; CDR2 reads YYNGEE. The CDR3 consists of 16 residues. The sample was PBMCs. The sequence derives from a male donor in good health and CMV-seronegative. V and J are TRBV9 and TRBJ1-3, with 7 bases identical to TRBD1. CDR3 protein: CASSGDSPYSGNTIYF. CDR3 nucleotides: TGTGCCAGCAGCGGGGACAGCCCTTACTCTGGAAACACCATATATTTT.